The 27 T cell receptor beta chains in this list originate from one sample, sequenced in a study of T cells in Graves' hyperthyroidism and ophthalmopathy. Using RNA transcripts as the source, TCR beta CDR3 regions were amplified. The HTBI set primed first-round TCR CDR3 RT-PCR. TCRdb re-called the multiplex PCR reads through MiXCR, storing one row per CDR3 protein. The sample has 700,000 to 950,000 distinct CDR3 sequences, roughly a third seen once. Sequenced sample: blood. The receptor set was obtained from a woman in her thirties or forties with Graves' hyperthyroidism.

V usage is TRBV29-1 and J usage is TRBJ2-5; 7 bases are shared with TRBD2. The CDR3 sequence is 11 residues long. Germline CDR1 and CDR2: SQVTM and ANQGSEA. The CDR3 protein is CRAGRQETQYF. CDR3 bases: TGCAGAGCGGGACGCCAAGAGACCCAGTACTTC.

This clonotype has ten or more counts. The CDR3 coding sequence is TGTGCCAGTAAGGCTTGGACGGCCAATCAGCCCCAGCATTTT. It translates to CASKAWTANQPQHF. V gene TRBV19 combines with J gene TRBJ1-5, with no clear D. The CDR3 is made up of 14 amino acids. Trimming shortened V by 7 bases and J by 3 bases, and 13 bases separated the two germline ends. CDR1 and CDR2 from the germline V gene are LNHDA and SQIVND (reference sequence).

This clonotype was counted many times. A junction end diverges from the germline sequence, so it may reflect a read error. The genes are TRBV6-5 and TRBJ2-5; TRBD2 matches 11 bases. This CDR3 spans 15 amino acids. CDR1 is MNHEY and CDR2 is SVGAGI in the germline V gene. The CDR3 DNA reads TGTGCTAGCAGCTCAGGGACTAGCGGCCAAGAGACCCAGTACTTC. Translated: CASSSGTSGQETQYF.

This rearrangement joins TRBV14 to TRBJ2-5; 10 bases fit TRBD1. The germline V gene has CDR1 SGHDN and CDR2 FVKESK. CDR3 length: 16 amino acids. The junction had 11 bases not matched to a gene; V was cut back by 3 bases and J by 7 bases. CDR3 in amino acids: CASSQTGGAGGGTQYF. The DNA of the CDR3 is TGTGCCAGCAGCCAGACAGGGGGCGCAGGAGGGGGGACCCAGTACTTC.

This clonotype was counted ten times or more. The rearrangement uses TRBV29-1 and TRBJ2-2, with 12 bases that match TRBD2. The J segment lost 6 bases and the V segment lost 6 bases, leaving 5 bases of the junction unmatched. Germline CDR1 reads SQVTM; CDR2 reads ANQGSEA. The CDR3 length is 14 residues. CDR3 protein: CSVTSGSIAGELFF. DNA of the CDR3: TGCAGCGTGACTAGCGGGAGTATTGCCGGGGAGCTGTTTTTT.

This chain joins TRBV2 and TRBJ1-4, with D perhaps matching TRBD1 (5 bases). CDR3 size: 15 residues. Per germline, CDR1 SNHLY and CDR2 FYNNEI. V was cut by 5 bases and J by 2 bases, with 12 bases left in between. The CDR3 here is CASSLGAGTNEKLFF. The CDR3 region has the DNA TGTGCCAGCAGTTTAGGGGCGGGCACTAATGAAAAACTGTTTTTT.

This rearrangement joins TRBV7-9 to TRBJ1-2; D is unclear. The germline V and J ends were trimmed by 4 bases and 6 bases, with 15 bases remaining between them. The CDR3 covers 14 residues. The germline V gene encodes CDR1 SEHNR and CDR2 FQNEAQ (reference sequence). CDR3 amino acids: CASSSYRGFHGYTF. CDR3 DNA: TGTGCCAGCAGCTCATACCGGGGATTTCATGGCTACACCTTC. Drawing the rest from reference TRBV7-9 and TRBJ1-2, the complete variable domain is DTGVSQNPRHKITKRGQNVTFRCDPISEHNRLYWYRQTLGQGPEFLTYFQNEAQLEKSRLLSDRFSAERPKGSFSTLEIQRTEQGDSAMYLCASSSYRGFHGYTFGSGTRLTVV.

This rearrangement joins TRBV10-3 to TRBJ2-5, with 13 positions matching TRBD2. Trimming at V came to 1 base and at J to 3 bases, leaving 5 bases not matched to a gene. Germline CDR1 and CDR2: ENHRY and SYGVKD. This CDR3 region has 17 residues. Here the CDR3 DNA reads TGTGCCATCAGTGAGTTTCCCGGGACTAGCGGGGAAGAGACCCAGTACTTC. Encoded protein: CAISEFPGTSGEETQYF.

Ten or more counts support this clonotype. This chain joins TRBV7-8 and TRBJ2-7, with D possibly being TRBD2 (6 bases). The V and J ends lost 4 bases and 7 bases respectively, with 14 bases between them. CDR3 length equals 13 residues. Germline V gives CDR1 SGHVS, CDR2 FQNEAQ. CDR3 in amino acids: CASSYGGPGEQYF. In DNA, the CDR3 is TGTGCCAGCAGCTACGGAGGGCCAGGGGAGCAGTACTTC. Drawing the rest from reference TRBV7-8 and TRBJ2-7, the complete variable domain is GAGVSQSPRYKVAKRGQDVALRCDPISGHVSLFWYQQALGQGPEFLTYFQNEAQLDKSGLPSDRFFAERPEGSVSTLKIQRTQQEDSAVYLCASSYGGPGEQYFGPGTRLTVT.

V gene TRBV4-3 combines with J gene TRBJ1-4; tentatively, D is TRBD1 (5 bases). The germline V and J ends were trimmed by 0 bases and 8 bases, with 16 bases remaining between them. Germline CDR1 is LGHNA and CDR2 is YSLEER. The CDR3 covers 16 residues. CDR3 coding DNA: TGCGCCAGCAGCCAAGATTTACCAGGACGGGGGGAAAAACTGTTTTTT. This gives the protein CASSQDLPGRGEKLFF.

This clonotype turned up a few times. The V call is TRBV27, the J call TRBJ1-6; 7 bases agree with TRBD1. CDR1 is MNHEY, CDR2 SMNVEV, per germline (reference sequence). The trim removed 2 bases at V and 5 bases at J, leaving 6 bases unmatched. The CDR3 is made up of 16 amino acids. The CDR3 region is CASSLERGLNNSPLHF. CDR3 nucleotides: TGTGCCAGCAGTTTAGAGAGGGGGCTTAATAATTCACCCCTCCACTTT.

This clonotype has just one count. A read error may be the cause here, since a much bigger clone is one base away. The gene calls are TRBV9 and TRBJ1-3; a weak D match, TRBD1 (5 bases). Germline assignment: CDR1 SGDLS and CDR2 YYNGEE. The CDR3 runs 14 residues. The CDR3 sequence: CTSSFDSSGNTIYF. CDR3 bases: TGTACCAGCAGTTTTGACAGCTCTGGAAACACCATATATTTT.

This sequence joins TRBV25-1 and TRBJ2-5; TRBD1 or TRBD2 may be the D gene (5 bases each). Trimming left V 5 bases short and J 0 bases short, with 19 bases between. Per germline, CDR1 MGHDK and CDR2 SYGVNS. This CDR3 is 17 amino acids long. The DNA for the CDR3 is TGTGCCAGCAGTCTAACCACCGGGACCGTGTACCAAGAGACCCAGTACTTC. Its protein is CASSLTTGTVYQETQYF.

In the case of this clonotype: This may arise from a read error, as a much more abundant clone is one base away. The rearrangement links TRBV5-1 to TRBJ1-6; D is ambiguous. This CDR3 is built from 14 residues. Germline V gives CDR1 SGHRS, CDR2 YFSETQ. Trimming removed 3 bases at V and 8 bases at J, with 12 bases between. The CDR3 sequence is CASSYGPYYSPLHF. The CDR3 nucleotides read TGCGCCAGCAGCTACGGCCCTTATTATTCACCCCTCCACTTT.

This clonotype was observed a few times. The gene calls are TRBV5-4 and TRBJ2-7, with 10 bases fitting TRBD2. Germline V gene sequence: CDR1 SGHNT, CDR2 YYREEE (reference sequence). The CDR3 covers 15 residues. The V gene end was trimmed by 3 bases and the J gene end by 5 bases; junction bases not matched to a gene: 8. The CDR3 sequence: CASSSQRGGVDEQYF. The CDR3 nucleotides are TGTGCCAGCAGCTCCCAGCGGGGGGGGGTCGACGAGCAGTACTTC.

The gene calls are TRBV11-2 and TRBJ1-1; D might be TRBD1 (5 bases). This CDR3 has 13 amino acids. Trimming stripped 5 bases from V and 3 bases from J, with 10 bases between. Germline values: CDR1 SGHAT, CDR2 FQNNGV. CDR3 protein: CASSAMGDTEAFF. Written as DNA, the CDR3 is TGTGCCAGCAGCGCCATGGGGGACACTGAAGCTTTCTTT.

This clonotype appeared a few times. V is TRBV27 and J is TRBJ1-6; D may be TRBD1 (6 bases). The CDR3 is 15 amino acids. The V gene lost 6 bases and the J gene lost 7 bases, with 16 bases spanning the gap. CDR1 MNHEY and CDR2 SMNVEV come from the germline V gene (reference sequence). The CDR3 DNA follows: TGTGCCAGCAGACACAGGGCTCGGGGGAATTCACCCCTCCACTTT. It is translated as CASRHRARGNSPLHF.

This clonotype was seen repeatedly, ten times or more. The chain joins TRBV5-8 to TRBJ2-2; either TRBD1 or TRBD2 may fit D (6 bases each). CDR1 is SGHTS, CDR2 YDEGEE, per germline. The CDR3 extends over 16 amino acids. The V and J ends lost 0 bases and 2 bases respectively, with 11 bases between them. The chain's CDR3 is CASSLVGGTNTGELFF. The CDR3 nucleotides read TGTGCCAGCAGCTTGGTGGGCGGGACAAACACCGGGGAGCTGTTTTTT.

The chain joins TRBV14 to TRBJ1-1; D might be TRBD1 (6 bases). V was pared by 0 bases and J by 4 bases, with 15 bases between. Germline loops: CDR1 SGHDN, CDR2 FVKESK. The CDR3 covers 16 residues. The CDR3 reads CASSQEWGARGTEAFF. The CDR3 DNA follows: TGTGCCAGCAGCCAAGAATGGGGGGCGCGTGGCACTGAAGCTTTCTTT.

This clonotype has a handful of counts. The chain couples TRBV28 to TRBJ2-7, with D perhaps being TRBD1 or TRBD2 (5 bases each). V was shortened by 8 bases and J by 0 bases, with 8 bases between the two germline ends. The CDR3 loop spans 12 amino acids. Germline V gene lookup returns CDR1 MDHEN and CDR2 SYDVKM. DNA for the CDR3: TGTGCCAGCGGGACGTACTCCTACGAGCAGTACTTC. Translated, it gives CASGTYSYEQYF.

CDR3 in amino acids: CASTTGSSETQYF. The CDR3 DNA reads TGTGCCAGCACGACAGGGTCTTCAGAGACCCAGTACTTC. The chain employs TRBV6-5 and TRBJ2-5, with 7 bases lining up with TRBD1. V lost 7 bases and J lost 4; bases outside the gene matches: 6. Germline V gene sequence: CDR1 MNHEY, CDR2 SVGAGI. The CDR3 is made up of 13 amino acids.

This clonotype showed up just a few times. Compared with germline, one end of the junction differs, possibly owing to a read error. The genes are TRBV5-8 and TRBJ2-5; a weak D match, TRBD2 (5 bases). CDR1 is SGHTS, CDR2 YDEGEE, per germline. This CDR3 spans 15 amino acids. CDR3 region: CASSPASTGQETQYF. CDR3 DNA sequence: TGCGCCAGCAGCCCAGCCTCGACGGGACAAGAGACCCAGTACTTC.

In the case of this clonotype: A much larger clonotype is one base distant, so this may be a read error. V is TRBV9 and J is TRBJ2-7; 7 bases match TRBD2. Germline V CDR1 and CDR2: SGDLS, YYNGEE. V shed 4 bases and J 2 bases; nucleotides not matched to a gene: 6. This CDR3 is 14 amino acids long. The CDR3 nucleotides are TGTGCCAGCAGCCTTATGGCGGGGGCCTACGAGCAGTACTTC. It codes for CASSLMAGAYEQYF.

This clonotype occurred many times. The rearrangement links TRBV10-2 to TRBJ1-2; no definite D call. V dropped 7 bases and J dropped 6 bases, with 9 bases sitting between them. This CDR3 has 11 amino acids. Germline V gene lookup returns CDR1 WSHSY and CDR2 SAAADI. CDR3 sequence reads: CASNSLDGYTF. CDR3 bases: TGCGCCAGCAATTCTCTGGATGGCTACACCTTC.

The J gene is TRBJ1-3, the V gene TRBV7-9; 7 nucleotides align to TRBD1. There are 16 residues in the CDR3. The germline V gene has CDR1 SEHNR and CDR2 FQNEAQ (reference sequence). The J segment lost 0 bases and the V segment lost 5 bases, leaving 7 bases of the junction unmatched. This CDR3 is CASSHRDSLSGNTIYF. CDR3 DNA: TGTGCCAGCAGCCACCGGGACAGCCTCTCTGGAAACACCATATATTTT.

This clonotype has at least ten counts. CDR3 nucleotides: TGCAGCGTTGAATCTTTTAGGGGGCGGGCTTTCTTT. It encodes CSVESFRGRAFF. The genes are TRBV29-1 and TRBJ1-1; the match to TRBD1 covers 7 bases. Germline V gene lookup returns CDR1 SQVTM and CDR2 ANQGSEA. V was clipped by 2 bases and J by 11 bases; unmatched bases: 8. The CDR3 is 12 amino acids.

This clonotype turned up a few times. CDR3 coding DNA: TGTGCCAGCAGTACCGACCTAGCGGAATACTCTGGGGCCAACGTCCTGACTTTC. Translated, it gives CASSTDLAEYSGANVLTF. This rearrangement joins TRBV6-4 to TRBJ2-6; TRBD2 aligns across 7 bases. J gave up 0 bases and V 5 bases, and 10 bases lay outside the gene matches. CDR1 is MRHNA and CDR2 is SNTAGT in the germline V gene. There are 18 residues in the CDR3.